The 5 T cell receptor beta chains below were found in one sample sequenced in a study of persistence of HIV-infected CD4 T cells. Which antigens these TCRs recognize remains unknown. Cells were stimulated with overlapping HIV-1 Gag 15-mer peptides. CD4+ T cells upregulating both CD40 ligand and CD69 were sorted as responding cells. This was the immunoSEQ version 4 assay in survey mode. Some clones are missing from TCRdb's copy, which holds only in-frame ones; the method was immunoSEQ multiplex PCR. Of more than 30,000 clones in the sample, 65% to 75% were seen once. The material sequenced was CD4+ T cells sorted from PBMCs after approximately 19-hour stimulation, taken from a patient who received antiretroviral therapy. The receptors stem from an adult man with HIV who was CMV-seropositive.

V is TRBV11-2 and J is TRBJ1-2, with 8 nucleotides matching TRBD1. The CDR3 loop spans 19 amino acids. Germline assignment: CDR1 SGHAT and CDR2 FQNNGV. Trimming at V came to 7 bases and at J to 5 bases, leaving 24 bases not matched to a gene. This CDR3 is CASTLQGAGRGGRRYGYTF. CDR3 sequence (DNA): TGTGCCAGCACCCTCCAGGGGGCGGGGAGGGGAGGCCGCCGGTATGGCTACACCTTC.

This clone showed up just once. The V gene is TRBV19, the J gene TRBJ1-1, with D hard to call. Trimming took 5 bases from V and 1 from J, leaving 14 bases between them. Germline V gene data show CDR1 as LNHDA and CDR2 as SQIVND (reference sequence). The CDR3 has 15 amino acids. CDR3 bases: TGTGCCAGTAGTGAGACTAGTTCCCGGAACACTGAAGCTTTCTTT. It codes for CASSETSSRNTEAFF.

This clone was detected a few times. The chain carries TRBV27 and TRBJ1-4; no reliable D call. This CDR3 spans 13 amino acids. The germline V gene encodes CDR1 MNHEY and CDR2 SMNVEV (reference sequence). The V end lost 5 bases, the J end lost 4 bases, and 8 bases lay between the germline ends. CDR3 sequence: CASSPLLNEKLFF. The CDR3 DNA follows: TGTGCCAGCAGTCCTCTACTTAATGAAAAACTGTTTTTT.

V is TRBV7-9 and J is TRBJ2-4; perhaps TRBD2 as D (5 bases). The CDR3 covers 14 residues. The V gene's germline CDR1 is SEHNR and CDR2 FQNEAQ (reference sequence). Between the trimmed V and J ends, which lost 5 bases and 9 bases, there was a span of 17 bases. CDR3 bases: TGTGCCAGCAGCAACGTCGCCGGGGTTAGCATTCAGTACTTC. It specifies CASSNVAGVSIQYF. The full variable domain, with the rest looked up from reference TRBV7-9 and TRBJ2-4, is DTGVSQNPRHKITKRGQNVTFRCDPISEHNRLYWYRQTLGQGPEFLTYFQNEAQLEKSRLLSDRFSAERPKGSFSTLEIQRTEQGDSAMYLCASSNVAGVSIQYFGAGTRLSVL.

This clone was picked up a small number of times. The same CDR3 can be traced to other DNA sequences in this sample. CDR3 residues: CASSLAGGPYEQYF. The CDR3 region has the DNA TGTGCCAGCAGCTTAGCGGGGGGGCCTTACGAGCAGTACTTC. The chain employs TRBV7-2 and TRBJ2-7; D perhaps matches TRBD2 (7 bases). Trimming stripped 0 bases from V and 4 bases from J, with 10 bases between. The CDR3 runs to 14 residues. Germline assignment: CDR1 SGHTA and CDR2 FQGNSA.